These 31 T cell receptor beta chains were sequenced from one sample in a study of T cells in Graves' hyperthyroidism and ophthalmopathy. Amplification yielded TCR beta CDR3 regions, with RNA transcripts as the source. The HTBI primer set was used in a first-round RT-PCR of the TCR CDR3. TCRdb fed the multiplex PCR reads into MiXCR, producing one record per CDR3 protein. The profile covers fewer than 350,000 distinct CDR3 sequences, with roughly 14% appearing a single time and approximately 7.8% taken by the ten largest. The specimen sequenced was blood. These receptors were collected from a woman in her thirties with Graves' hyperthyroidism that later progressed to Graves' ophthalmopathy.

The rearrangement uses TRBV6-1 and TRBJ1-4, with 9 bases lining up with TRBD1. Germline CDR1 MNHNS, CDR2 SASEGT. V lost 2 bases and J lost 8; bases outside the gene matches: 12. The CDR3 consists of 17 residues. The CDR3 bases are TGTGCCAGCAGTGAATTGTTAGAGACAGGGGGTTACGAAAAACTGTTTTTT. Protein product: CASSELLETGGYEKLFF.

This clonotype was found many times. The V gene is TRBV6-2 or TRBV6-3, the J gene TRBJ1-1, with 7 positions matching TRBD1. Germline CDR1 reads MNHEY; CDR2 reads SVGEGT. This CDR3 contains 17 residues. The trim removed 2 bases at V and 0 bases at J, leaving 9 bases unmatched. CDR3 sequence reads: CASSYNPRQGVNTEAFF. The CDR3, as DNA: TGTGCCAGCAGTTACAATCCACGACAGGGAGTGAACACTGAAGCTTTCTTT.

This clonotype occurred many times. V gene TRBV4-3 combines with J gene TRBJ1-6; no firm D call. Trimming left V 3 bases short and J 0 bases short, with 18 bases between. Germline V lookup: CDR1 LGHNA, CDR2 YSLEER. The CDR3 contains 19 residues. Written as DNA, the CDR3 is TGCGCCAGCAGCCACCAAGGCTGGCTGGGAAGCTCCTATAATTCACCCCTCCACTTT. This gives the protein CASSHQGWLGSSYNSPLHF.

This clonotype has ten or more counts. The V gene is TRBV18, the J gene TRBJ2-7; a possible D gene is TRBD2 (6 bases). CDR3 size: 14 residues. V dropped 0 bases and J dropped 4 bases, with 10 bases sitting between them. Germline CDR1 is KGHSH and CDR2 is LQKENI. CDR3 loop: CASSPPRGSYEQYF. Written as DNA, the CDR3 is TGTGCCAGCTCACCACCCCGGGGGTCGTACGAGCAGTACTTC.

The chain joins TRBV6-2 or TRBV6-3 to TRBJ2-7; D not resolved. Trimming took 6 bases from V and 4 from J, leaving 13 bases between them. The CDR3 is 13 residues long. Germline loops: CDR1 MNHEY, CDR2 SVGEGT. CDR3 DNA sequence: TGTGCCAGCAGAATATCTACTCAGTACGAGCAGTACTTC. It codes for CASRISTQYEQYF.

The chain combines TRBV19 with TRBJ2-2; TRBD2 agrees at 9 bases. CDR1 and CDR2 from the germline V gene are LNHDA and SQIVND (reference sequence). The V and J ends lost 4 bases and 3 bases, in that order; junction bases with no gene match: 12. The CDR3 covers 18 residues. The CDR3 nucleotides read TGTGCCAGTAGTAAGGGGCGGCGCGGGAGGGCTGACACCGGGGAGCTGTTTTTT. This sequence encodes CASSKGRRGRADTGELFF.

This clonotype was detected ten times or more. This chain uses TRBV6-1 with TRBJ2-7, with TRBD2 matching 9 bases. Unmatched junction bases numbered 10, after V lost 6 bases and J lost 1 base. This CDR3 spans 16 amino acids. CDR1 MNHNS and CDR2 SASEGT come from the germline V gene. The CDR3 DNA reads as TGTGCCAGCAGACGATTAGCGGGAGAGGGGTCCTACGAGCAGTACTTC. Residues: CASRRLAGEGSYEQYF.

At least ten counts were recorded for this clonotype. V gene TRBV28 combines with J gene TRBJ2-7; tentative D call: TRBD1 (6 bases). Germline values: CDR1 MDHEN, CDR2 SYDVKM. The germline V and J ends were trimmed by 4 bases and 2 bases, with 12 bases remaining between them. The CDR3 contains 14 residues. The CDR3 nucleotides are TGTGCCAGCAGTTCCCCCGGGACAACCTACGAGCAGTACTTC. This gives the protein CASSSPGTTYEQYF.

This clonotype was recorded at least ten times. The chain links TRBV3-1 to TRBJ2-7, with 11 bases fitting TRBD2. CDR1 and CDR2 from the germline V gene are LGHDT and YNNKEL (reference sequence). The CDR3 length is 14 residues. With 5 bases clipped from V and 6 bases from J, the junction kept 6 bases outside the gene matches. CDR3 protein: CASSVLAGESEQYF. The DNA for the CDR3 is TGTGCCAGCAGCGTACTAGCGGGAGAAAGCGAGCAGTACTTC.

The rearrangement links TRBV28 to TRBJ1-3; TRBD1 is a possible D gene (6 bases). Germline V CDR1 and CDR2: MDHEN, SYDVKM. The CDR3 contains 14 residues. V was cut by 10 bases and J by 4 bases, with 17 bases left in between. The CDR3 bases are TGTGCCACCGCGCCCGGGACAACCGGAAACACCATATATTTT. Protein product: CATAPGTTGNTIYF.

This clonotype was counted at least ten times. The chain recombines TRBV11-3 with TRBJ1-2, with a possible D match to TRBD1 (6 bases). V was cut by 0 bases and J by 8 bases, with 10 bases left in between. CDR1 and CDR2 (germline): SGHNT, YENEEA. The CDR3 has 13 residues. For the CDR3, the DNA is TGTGCCAGCAGCTTAGAGGGGGGACAAGGCTACACCTTC. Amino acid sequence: CASSLEGGQGYTF.

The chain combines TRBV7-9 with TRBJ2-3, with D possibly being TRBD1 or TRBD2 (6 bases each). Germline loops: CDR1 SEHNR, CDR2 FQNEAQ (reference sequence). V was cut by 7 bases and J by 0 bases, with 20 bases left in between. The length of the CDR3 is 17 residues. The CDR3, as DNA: TGTGCCAGCAACGTGGCGGGAAGGGGGACTAGCACAGATACGCAGTATTTT. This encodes CASNVAGRGTSTDTQYF. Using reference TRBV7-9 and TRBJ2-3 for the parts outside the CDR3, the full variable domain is DTGVSQNPRHKITKRGQNVTFRCDPISEHNRLYWYRQTLGQGPEFLTYFQNEAQLEKSRLLSDRFSAERPKGSFSTLEIQRTEQGDSAMYLCASNVAGRGTSTDTQYFGPGTRLTVL.

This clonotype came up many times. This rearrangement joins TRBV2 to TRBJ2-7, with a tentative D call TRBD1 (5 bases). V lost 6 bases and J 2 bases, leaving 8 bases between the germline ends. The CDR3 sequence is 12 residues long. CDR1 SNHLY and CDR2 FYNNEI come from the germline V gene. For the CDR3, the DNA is TGTGCCAGCAGAACGGACACCTACGAGCAGTACTTC. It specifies CASRTDTYEQYF. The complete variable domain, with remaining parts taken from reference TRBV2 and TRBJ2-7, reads EPEVTQTPSHQVTQMGQEVILRCVPISNHLYFYWYRQILGQKVEFLVSFYNNEISEKSEIFDDQFSVERPDGSNFTLKIRSTKLEDSAMYFCASRTDTYEQYFGPGTRLTVT.

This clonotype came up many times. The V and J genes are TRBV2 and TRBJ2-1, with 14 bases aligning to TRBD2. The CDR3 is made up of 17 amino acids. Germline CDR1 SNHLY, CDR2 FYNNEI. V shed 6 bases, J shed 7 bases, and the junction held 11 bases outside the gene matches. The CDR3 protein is CASRLRGTSGSMNEQFF. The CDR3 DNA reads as TGTGCCAGCAGACTCAGAGGGACTAGCGGGAGTATGAATGAGCAGTTCTTC.

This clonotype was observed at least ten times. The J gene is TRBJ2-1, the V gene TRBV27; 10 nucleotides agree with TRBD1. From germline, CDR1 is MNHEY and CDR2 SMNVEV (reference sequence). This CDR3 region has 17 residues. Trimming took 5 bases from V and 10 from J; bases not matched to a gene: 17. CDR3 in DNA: TGTGCCAGCAGTAGGGGGACCGGGACAGGGGAGGGCAGGGAGCAGTTCTTC. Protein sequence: CASSRGTGTGEGREQFF.

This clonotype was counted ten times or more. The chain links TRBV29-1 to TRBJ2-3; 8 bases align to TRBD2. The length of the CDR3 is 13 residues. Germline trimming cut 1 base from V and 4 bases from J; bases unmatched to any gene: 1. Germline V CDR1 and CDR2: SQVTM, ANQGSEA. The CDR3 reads CSVEGREADTQYF. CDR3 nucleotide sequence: TGCAGCGTTGAAGGGCGGGAGGCAGATACGCAGTATTTT.

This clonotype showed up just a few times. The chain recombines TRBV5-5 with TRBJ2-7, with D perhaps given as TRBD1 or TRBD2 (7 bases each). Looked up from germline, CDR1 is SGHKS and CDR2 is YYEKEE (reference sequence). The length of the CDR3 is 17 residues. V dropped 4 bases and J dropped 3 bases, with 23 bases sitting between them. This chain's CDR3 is CASSLLLDREGYYEQYF. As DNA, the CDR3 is TGTGCCAGCAGCCTCCTACTTGACAGGGAGGGGTACTACGAGCAGTACTTC.

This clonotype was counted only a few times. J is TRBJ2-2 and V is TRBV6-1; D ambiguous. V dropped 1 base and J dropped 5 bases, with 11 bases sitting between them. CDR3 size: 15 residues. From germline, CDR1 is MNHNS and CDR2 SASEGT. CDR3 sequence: CASSEVRMLTGELFF. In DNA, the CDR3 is TGTGCCAGCAGTGAAGTGAGGATGTTGACCGGGGAGCTGTTTTTT.

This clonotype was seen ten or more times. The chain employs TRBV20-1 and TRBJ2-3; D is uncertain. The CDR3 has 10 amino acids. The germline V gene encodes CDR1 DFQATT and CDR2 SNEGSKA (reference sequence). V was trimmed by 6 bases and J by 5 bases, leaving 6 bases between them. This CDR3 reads CSAHRDTQYF. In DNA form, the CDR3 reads TGCAGTGCGCACAGAGATACGCAGTATTTT.

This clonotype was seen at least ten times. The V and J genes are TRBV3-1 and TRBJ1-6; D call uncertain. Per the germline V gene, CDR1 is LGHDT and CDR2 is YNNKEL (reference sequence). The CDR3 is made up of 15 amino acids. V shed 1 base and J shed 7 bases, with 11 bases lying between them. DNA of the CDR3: TGTGCCAGCAGCCAAGCTCGGCAGGAAAATTCACCCCTCCACTTT. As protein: CASSQARQENSPLHF.

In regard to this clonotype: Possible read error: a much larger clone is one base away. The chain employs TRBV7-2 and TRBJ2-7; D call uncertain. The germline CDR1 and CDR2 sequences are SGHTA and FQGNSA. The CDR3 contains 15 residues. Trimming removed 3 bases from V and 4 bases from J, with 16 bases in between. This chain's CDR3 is CASSLVGHPGYEQYF. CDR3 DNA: TGTGCCAGCAGCTTGGTGGGCCACCCCGGTTACGAGCAGTACTTC.

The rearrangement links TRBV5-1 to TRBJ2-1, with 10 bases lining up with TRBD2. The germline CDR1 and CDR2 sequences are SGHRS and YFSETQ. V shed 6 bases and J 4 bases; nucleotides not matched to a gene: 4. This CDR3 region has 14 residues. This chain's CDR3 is CASTLAGDYNEQFF. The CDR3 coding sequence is TGCGCCAGCACTCTAGCGGGAGATTACAATGAGCAGTTCTTC.

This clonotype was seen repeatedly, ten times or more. The CDR3 spells CASSLFGAVGRPITDTQYF. The DNA of the CDR3 is TGTGCCAGCAGTTTATTCGGTGCGGTCGGGCGGCCGATCACAGATACGCAGTATTTT. The chain joins TRBV27 to TRBJ2-3; D is unresolved. This CDR3 comprises 19 residues. Trimming took 1 base from V and 2 from J, leaving 22 bases between them. Germline values: CDR1 MNHEY, CDR2 SMNVEV (reference sequence).

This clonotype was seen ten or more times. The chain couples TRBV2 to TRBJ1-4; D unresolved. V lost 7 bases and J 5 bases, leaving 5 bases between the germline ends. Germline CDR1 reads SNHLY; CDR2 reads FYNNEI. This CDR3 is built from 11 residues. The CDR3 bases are TGTGCCAGCAACAGAAATGAAAAACTGTTTTTT. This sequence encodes CASNRNEKLFF.

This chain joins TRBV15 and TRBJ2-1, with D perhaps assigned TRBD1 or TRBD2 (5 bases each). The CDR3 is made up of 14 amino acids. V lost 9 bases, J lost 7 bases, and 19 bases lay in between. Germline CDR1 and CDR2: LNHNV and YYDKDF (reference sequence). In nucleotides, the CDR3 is TGTGCCACTCATCCCCGGGACCTTGTTAATGAGCAGTTCTTC. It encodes CATHPRDLVNEQFF.

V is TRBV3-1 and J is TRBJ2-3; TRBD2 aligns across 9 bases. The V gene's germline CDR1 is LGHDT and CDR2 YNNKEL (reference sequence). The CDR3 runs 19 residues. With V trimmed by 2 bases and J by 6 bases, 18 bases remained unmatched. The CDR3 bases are TGTGCCAGCAGCCAATTTTTCGGGACTAGCACAAATCCCACCGATACGCAGTATTTT. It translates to CASSQFFGTSTNPTDTQYF.

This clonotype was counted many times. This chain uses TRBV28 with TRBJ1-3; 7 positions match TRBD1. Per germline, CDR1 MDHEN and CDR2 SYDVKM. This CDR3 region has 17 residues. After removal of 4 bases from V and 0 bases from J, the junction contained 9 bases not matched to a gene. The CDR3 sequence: CASSSKLGGLSGNTIYF. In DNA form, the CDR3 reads TGTGCCAGCAGTTCGAAACTAGGGGGCCTCTCTGGAAACACCATATATTTT.

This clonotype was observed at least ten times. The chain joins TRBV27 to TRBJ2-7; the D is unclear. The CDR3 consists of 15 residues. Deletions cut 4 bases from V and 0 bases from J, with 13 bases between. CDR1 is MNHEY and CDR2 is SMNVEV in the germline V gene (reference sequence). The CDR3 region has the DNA TGTGCCAGCAGTTCTCTAGGGAAGAGCTCCTACGAGCAGTACTTC. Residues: CASSSLGKSSYEQYF.

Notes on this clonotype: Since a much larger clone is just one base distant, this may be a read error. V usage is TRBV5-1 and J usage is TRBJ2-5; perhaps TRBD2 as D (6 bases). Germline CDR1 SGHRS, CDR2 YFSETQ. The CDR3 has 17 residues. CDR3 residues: CASSLWAGTDIPETQCF. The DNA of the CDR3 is TGTGCCAGCAGTTTATGGGCGGGGACCGACATCCCAGAGACCCAGTGCTTC. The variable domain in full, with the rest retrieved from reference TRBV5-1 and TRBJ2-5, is KAGVTQTPRYLIKTRGQQVTLSCSPISGHRSVSWYQQTPGQGLQFLFEYFSETQRNKGNFPGRFSGRQFSNSRSEMNVSTLELGDSALYLCASSLWAGTDIPETQCFGPGTRLLVL.

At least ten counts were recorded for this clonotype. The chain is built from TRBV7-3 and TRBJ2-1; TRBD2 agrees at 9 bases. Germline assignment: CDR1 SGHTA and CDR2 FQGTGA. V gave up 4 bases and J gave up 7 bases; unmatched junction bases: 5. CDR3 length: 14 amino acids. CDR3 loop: CASSWGSGSNEQFF. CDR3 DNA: TGTGCCAGCAGCTGGGGTAGCGGGAGTAATGAGCAGTTCTTC.

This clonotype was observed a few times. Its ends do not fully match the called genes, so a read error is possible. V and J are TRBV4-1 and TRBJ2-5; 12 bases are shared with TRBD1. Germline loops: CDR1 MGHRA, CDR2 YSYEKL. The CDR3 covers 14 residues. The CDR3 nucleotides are TGCGCCAGCAGCCAAGGGGGGACAGGGGGCGAGGCGGACTTC. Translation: CASSQGGTGGEADF.